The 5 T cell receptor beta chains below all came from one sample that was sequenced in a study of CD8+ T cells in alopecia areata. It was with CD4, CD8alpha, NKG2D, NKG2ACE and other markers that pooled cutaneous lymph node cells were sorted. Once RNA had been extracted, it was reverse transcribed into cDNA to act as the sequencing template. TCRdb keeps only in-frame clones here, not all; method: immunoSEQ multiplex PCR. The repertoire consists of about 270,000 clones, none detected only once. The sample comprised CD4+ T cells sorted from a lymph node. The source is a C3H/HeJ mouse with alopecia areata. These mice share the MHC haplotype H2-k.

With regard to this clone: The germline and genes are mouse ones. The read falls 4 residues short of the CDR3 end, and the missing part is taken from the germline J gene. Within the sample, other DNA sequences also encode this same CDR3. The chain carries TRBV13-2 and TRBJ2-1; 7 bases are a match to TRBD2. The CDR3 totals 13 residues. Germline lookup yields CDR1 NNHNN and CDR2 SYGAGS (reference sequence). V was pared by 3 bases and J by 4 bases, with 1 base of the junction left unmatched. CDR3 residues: CASGAGGYAEQFF. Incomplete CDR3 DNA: TGTGCCAGCGGTGCTGGGGGTTATGCT.

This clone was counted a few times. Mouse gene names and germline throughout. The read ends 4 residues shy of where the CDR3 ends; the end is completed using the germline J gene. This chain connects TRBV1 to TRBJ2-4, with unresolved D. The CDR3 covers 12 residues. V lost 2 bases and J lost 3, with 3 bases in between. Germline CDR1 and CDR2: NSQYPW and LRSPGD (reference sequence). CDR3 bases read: TGCACCTGCAGTGCAAGGCAAAAC. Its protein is CTCSARQN. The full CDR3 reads CTCSARQNTLYF.

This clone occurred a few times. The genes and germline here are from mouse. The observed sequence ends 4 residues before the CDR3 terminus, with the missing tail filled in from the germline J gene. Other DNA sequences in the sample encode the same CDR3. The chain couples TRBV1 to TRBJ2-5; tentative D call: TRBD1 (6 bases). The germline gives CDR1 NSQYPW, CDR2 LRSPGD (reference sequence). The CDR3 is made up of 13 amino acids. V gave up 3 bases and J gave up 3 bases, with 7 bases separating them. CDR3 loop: CTCSAGQQDTQYF. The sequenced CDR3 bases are TGCACCTGCAGTGCCGGACAGCAAGAC.

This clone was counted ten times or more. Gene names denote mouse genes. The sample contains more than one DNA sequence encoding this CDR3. CDR3 loop: CTCSADRGYAEQFF. CDR3 DNA, as far as it was read: TGCACCTGCAGCGCGGACAGAGGCTATGCT. This chain uses TRBV1 with TRBJ2-1, with D tentatively TRBD1 (6 bases). Read coverage stops 4 residues before the CDR3 terminus; the germline J gene supplies the remainder. Trimming shortened V by 6 bases and J by 3 bases, and 12 bases separated the two germline ends. This CDR3 comprises 14 residues. Looked up from germline, CDR1 is NSQYPW and CDR2 is LRSPGD (reference sequence).

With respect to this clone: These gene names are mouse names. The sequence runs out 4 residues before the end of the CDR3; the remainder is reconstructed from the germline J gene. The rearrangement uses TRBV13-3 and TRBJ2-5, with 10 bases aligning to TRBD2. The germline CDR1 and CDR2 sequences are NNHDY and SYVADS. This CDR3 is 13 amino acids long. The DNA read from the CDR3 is TGTGCCAGCAACGGACTGGGGGAAGAC. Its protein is CASNGLGED. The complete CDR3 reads CASNGLGEDTQYF.